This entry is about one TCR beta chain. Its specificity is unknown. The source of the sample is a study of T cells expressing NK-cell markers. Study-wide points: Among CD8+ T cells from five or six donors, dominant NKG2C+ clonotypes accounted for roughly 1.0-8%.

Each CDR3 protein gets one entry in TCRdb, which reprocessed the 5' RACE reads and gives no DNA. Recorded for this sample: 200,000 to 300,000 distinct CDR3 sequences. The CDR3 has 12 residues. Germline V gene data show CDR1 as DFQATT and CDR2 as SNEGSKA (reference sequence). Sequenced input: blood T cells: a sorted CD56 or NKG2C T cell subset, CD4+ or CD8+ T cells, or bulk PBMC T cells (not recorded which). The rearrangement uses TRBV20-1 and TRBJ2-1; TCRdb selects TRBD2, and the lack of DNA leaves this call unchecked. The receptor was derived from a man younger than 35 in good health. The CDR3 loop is CSATSGLLIQFF.